This T cell receptor (beta chain) was obtained from a study of T cells in Graves' hyperthyroidism and ophthalmopathy. In patients aged 18 to 65, hyperthyroidism was newly diagnosed, with duration under 2 months. The PBMCs were taken from around 9 ml of fresh peripheral blood. Study-wide points: Most clonotypes expanded in the thyroid (above 0.001) were also present in blood. Ophthalmopathy was distinguished from stable hyperthyroidism by 13 V-J signatures.

TCR beta CDR3 regions were amplified from RNA. The HTBI primer set served for first-round RT-PCR of the TCR CDR3. TCRdb called the multiplex PCR reads again in MiXCR, with one record for every CDR3 protein. The data hold under 450,000 distinct CDR3 sequences, with approximately 14% observed a single time. The germline CDR1 and CDR2 sequences are MNHNS and SASEGT. The length of the CDR3 is 18 residues. Trimming left V 7 bases short and J 4 bases short, with 26 bases between. Notes on this clonotype: Its target is unknown.

This sequence joins TRBV6-1 and TRBJ1-5, with D perhaps TRBD1 (5 bases). The sequenced sample consisted of blood. The sequence came from a woman aged 18 to 35 with Graves' hyperthyroidism. CDR3 DNA: TGTGCCAGCAACCATTTAGGTGGGGGAAGCTCGGGGAATCAGCCCCAGCATTTT. Translation: CASNHLGGGSSGNQPQHF.